This TCR beta chain was identified in a study of OX40 agonist ivuxolimab in advanced cancers. The wider study: One hepatocellular carcinoma and two cutaneous melanoma patients partially responded.

With regard to this clone: Its antigen remains unidentified.

Libraries were prepared by immunoSEQ multiplex PCR; TCRdb keeps only in-frame clonotypes and omits some of them. Here the sample spans about 50,000 clones, roughly 87% being singletons. General study findings and limits: Among the nonresponders, some also had low normalized T-cell clonal expansion. Average numbers of expanded clones were greater in CD8+ T cells than in CD4+.

Trimming took 5 bases from V and 4 from J, leaving 8 bases between them. The CDR3 has 12 residues. Germline V gives CDR1 MNHNY, CDR2 SVGAGI (reference sequence). The sample here was CD4+ or CD8+ T cells sorted from blood, taken in a trial of the OX40 agonist ivuxolimab. This chain joins TRBV6-6 and TRBJ1-1, with D unresolved. This receptor was identified in an adult with an advanced solid tumor such as melanoma, head and neck, liver or kidney cancer. CDR3 DNA sequence: TGTGCCAGCAGTAGGGATTTCACTGAAGCTTTCTTT. Translating it yields CASSRDFTEAFF.